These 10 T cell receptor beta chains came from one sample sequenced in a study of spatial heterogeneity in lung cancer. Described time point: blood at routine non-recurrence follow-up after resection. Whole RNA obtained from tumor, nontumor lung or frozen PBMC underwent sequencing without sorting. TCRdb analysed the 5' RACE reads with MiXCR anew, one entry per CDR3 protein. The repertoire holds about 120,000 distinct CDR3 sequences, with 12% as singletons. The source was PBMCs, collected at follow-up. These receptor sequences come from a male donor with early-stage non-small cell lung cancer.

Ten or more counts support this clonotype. The DNA of the CDR3 is TGTGCCAGCACCTCGGTACCCTCACCCCTCCACTTT. Its protein is CASTSVPSPLHF. The chain carries TRBV7-2 and TRBJ1-6, with D hard to call. CDR3 size: 12 residues. Germline CDR1 is SGHTA and CDR2 is FQGNSA. V shed 7 bases and J shed 10 bases, with 11 bases lying between them.

Here the CDR3 reads CASSRDRGAQETQYF. The CDR3 DNA sequence: TGTGCCAGCAGCCGGGACAGGGGGGCCCAAGAGACCCAGTACTTC. The chain joins TRBV7-2 to TRBJ2-5; 11 bases agree with TRBD1. The CDR3 has 15 amino acids. Trimming at V came to 5 bases and at J to 1 base, leaving 3 bases not matched to a gene. Germline V gene sequence: CDR1 SGHTA, CDR2 FQGNSA.

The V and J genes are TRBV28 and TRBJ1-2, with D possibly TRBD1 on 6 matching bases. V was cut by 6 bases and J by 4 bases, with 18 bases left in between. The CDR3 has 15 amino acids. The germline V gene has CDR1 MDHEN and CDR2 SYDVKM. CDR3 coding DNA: TGTGCCAGCAGCCCAGGGGCGGGGAGAACCTATGGCTACACCTTC. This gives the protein CASSPGAGRTYGYTF.

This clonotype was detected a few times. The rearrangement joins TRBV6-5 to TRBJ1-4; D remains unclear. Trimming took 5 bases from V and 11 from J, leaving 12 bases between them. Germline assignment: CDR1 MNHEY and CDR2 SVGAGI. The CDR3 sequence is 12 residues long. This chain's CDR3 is CASSRGKLKLFF. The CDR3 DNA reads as TGTGCCAGCAGTCGTGGGAAGCTTAAACTGTTTTTT.

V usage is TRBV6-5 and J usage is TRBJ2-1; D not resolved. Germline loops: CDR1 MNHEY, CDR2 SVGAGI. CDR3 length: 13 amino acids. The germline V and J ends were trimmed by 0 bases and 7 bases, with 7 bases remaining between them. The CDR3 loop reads CASSYSTENEQFF. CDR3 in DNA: TGTGCCAGCAGTTACTCGACCGAGAATGAGCAGTTCTTC.

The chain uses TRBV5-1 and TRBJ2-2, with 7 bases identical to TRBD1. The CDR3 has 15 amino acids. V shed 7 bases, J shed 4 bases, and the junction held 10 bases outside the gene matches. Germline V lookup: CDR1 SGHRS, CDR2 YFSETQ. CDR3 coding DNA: TGCGCCAGCCGAAAACAGGGGCTTGGCACCGGGGAGCTGTTTTTT. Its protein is CASRKQGLGTGELFF.

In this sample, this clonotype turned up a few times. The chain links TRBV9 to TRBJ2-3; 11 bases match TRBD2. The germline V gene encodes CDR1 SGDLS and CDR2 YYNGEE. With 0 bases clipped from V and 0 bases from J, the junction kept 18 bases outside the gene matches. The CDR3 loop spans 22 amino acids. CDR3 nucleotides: TGTGCCAGCAGCGTAGGCAGGTCTAGCGGGGGGCACGCAATTACTAGCACAGATACGCAGTATTTT. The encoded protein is CASSVGRSSGGHAITSTDTQYF.

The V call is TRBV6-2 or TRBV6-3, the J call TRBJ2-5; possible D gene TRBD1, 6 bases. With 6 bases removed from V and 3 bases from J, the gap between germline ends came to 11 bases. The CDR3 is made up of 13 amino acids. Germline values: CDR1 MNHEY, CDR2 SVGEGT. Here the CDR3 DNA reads TGTGCCAGCAGCCCAGACAGGAAAGAGACCCAGTACTTC. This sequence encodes CASSPDRKETQYF.

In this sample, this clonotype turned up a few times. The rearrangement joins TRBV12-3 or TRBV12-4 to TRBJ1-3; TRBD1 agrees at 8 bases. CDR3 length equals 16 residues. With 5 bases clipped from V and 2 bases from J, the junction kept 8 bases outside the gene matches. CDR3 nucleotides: TGTGCCAGCAGTCGCACAGGGGGAGTAACTGGAAACACCATATATTTT. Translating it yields CASSRTGGVTGNTIYF.

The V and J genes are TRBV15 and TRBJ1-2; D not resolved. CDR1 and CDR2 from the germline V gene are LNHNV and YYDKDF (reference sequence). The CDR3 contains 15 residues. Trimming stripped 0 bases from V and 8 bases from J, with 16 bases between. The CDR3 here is CATSRDLGFSFGYTF. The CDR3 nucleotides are TGTGCCACCAGCAGAGATCTGGGGTTTTCGTTCGGCTACACCTTC.